Each of the 21 T cell receptor beta chains below was sequenced from the same sample in a study of shared clonotypes between healthy human individuals. Sequenced by immunoSEQ multiplex PCR; TCRdb stores in-frame clones only, minus some. The sample comprises approximately 1.5 million clones, 95% to 99% of which are singletons, and roughly 0.42% rests with the top ten. The sequencing input was naive CD4+ T cells sorted from blood. Stated subset: CD45RA+ positively selected. The source of these receptors is a man aged 25-40 years in good health.

The chain employs TRBV10-2 and TRBJ1-1; the D gene is possibly TRBD1 (6 bases). Germline V gene data show CDR1 as WSHSY and CDR2 as SAAADI. V was clipped by 0 bases and J by 5 bases, with 16 bases between them. The CDR3 length is 16 residues. The CDR3 DNA sequence: TGCGCCAGCAGTGAGTCTTCGGGCAGGGGTAGTACTGAAGCTTTCTTT. This sequence encodes CASSESSGRGSTEAFF.

V usage is TRBV6-5 and J usage is TRBJ1-5; tentatively, D is TRBD1 (5 bases). Trimming left V 6 bases short and J 6 bases short, with 12 bases between. Germline CDR1 reads MNHEY; CDR2 reads SVGAGI. CDR3 length equals 13 residues. CDR3 loop: CASREGRGQPQHF. DNA for the CDR3: TGTGCCAGCAGAGAGGGTAGGGGTCAGCCCCAGCATTTT.

V is TRBV15 and J is TRBJ2-3; tentative D call: TRBD2 (6 bases). The germline V and J ends were trimmed by 3 bases and 6 bases, with 10 bases remaining between them. Germline V gene data show CDR1 as LNHNV and CDR2 as YYDKDF (reference sequence). The CDR3 is made up of 13 amino acids. The DNA of the CDR3 is TGTGCCACCAGCAGGGGGGACTTTGATACGCAGTATTTT. Its translation: CATSRGDFDTQYF.

The rearrangement uses TRBV9 and TRBJ2-7, with 8 bases fitting TRBD2. V lost 4 bases and J lost 3; bases outside the gene matches: 6. Germline V lookup: CDR1 SGDLS, CDR2 YYNGEE. This CDR3 is built from 14 residues. The DNA of the CDR3 is TGTGCCAGCAGCCGAGCGGGAGAGAACTACGAGCAGTACTTC. This translates into CASSRAGENYEQYF.

This chain uses TRBV6-1 with TRBJ2-7; D might be TRBD1 (6 bases). Germline values: CDR1 MNHNS, CDR2 SASEGT. The CDR3 length is 14 residues. Trimming took off 5 bases at V and 1 base at J, with 12 bases between the two ends. The CDR3 DNA is TGTGCCAGCAGTAAACGACAGGAATCCTACGAGCAGTACTTC. Its translation: CASSKRQESYEQYF.

This chain joins TRBV7-2 and TRBJ2-3; 8 bases fit TRBD2. V shed 3 bases, J shed 2 bases, and the junction held 13 bases outside the gene matches. Germline assignment: CDR1 SGHTA and CDR2 FQGNSA. This CDR3 region has 18 residues. The CDR3 here is CASSFLLMISGTTDTQYF. The CDR3 DNA is TGTGCCAGCAGCTTCCTCCTTATGATTAGCGGGACCACAGATACGCAGTATTTT.

Turning to this clone: Other DNA sequences in this specimen translate into the identical CDR3. The chain combines TRBV18 with TRBJ2-3; 7 bases line up with TRBD2. Germline CDR1 is KGHSH and CDR2 is LQKENI. The junction had 0 bases not matched to a gene; V was cut back by 3 bases and J by 6 bases. The CDR3 covers 12 residues. In nucleotides, the CDR3 is TGTGCCAGCTCACCGGGAGGGGATACGCAGTATTTT. This codes for CASSPGGDTQYF.

About this clone: The same CDR3 also results from other DNA sequences found in this sample. The chain uses TRBV18 and TRBJ1-1; D is unresolved. Trimming took 6 bases from V and 1 from J, leaving 9 bases between them. From germline, CDR1 is KGHSH and CDR2 LQKENI. The CDR3 has 13 amino acids. The CDR3 nucleotides are TGTGCCAGCTCCCCAAAGGAGAACACTGAAGCTTTCTTT. The encoded protein is CASSPKENTEAFF.

About this clone: This same CDR3 is encoded by further DNA sequences in the sample. V and J are TRBV7-9 and TRBJ2-3; D might be TRBD2 (5 bases). The CDR3 extends over 15 amino acids. Trimming removed 6 bases at V and 1 base at J, with 14 bases between. Germline assignment: CDR1 SEHNR and CDR2 FQNEAQ (reference sequence). CDR3 DNA: TGTGCCAGCAGTCTAAGGCGGGTCGGCACAGATACGCAGTATTTT. Encoded protein: CASSLRRVGTDTQYF.

CDR3 protein: CSAGLRDRGSREETQYF. The DNA for the CDR3 is TGCAGCGCCGGGCTCCGGGACAGGGGATCAAGGGAAGAGACCCAGTACTTC. This chain uses TRBV29-1 with TRBJ2-5, with 10 positions matching TRBD1. V lost 7 bases, J lost 3 bases, and 17 bases stayed unmatched. The CDR3 extends over 17 amino acids. Germline values: CDR1 SQVTM, CDR2 ANQGSEA. Full variable domain (outside the CDR3, taken from reference TRBV29-1 and TRBJ2-5): SAVISQKPSRDICQRGTSLTIQCQVDSQVTMMFWYRQQPGQSLTLIATANQGSEATYESGFVIDKFPISRPNLTFSTLTVSNMSPEDSSIYLCSAGLRDRGSREETQYFGPGTRLLVL.

The genes are TRBV10-1 and TRBJ2-3, with TRBD1 matching over 8 bases. The CDR3 has 18 residues. CDR1 is WNHNN, CDR2 SYGVQD, per germline (reference sequence). V was clipped by 0 bases and J by 5 bases; unmatched bases: 13. The CDR3 region is CASSESFDRGTEGDTQYF. The CDR3 DNA reads TGCGCCAGCAGTGAGTCCTTTGACAGGGGCACGGAAGGAGATACGCAGTATTTT.

The chain uses TRBV6-5 and TRBJ1-2, with D possibly matching TRBD1 (5 bases). Trimming took off 6 bases at V and 8 bases at J, with 13 bases between the two ends. Per the germline V gene, CDR1 is MNHEY and CDR2 is SVGAGI. The CDR3 length is 12 residues. CDR3 sequence (DNA): TGTGCCAGCAGCTCAGGGAGAAACGGCTACACCTTC. Encoded protein: CASSSGRNGYTF.

The chain employs TRBV5-4 and TRBJ2-1; no firm D call. Per germline, CDR1 SGHNT and CDR2 YYREEE (reference sequence). The CDR3 is 11 residues long. With 5 bases removed from V and 12 bases from J, the gap between germline ends came to 12 bases. CDR3 coding DNA: TGTGCCAGCAGTTTCGACGAGACGCAGTTCTTC. It specifies CASSFDETQFF.

This sequence joins TRBV9 and TRBJ2-3; TRBD1 agrees at 9 bases. The CDR3 totals 15 residues. Germline loops: CDR1 SGDLS, CDR2 YYNGEE. V trimming: 3 bases; J trimming: 3 bases; junction bases outside the gene matches: 5. CDR3 DNA: TGTGCCAGCAGCGCAACCGGGACAGGGACAGATACGCAGTATTTT. Residues: CASSATGTGTDTQYF.

This chain links TRBV2 with TRBJ1-2; D is undetermined. Per germline, CDR1 SNHLY and CDR2 FYNNEI. This CDR3 contains 10 residues. V was shortened by 6 bases and J by 10 bases, with 9 bases between the two germline ends. The CDR3 DNA reads as TGTGCCAGCAGCGGAACGTACTACACCTTC. This gives the protein CASSGTYYTF. The full variable domain, completed using reference TRBV2 and TRBJ1-2, is EPEVTQTPSHQVTQMGQEVILRCVPISNHLYFYWYRQILGQKVEFLVSFYNNEISEKSEIFDDQFSVERPDGSNFTLKIRSTKLEDSAMYFCASSGTYYTFGSGTRLTVV.

The chain carries TRBV18 and TRBJ2-3, with TRBD1 matching over 11 bases. The germline gives CDR1 KGHSH, CDR2 LQKENI. This CDR3 comprises 15 residues. Losses at the gene ends were 0 bases for V and 4 bases for J; bases not matched to a gene: 0. The CDR3 DNA reads TGTGCCAGCTCACCACCGGGACAGGGGGCAGATACGCAGTATTTT. Translation: CASSPPGQGADTQYF.

This chain connects TRBV5-1 to TRBJ2-7; 7 nucleotides match TRBD1. Germline CDR1 reads SGHRS; CDR2 reads YFSETQ. Trimming at V came to 2 bases and at J to 5 bases, leaving 7 bases not matched to a gene. The CDR3 sequence is 14 residues long. The CDR3 spells CASSLNRGRDEQYF. In nucleotides, the CDR3 is TGCGCCAGCAGCTTAAACAGGGGTCGCGACGAGCAGTACTTC.

This chain links TRBV4-2 with TRBJ2-1; 14 nucleotides line up with TRBD2. The CDR3 covers 15 residues. Per germline, CDR1 LGHNA and CDR2 YNFKEQ. J lost 9 bases, V lost 3 bases, and 4 bases had no gene match. The CDR3 DNA sequence: TGTGCCAGCAGCCAGTCCGGGACTAGCGGGAGTGAGCAGTTCTTC. This encodes CASSQSGTSGSEQFF.

In this sample, this clone turned up a few times. The genes are TRBV6-5 and TRBJ1-1; D ambiguous. Per germline, CDR1 MNHEY and CDR2 SVGAGI. This CDR3 contains 13 residues. The V gene lost 0 bases and the J gene lost 8 bases, with 10 bases spanning the gap. Written as DNA, the CDR3 is TGTGCCAGCAGTTACTCAGGGCAGCCAGAAGCTTTCTTT. It specifies CASSYSGQPEAFF.

The J gene is TRBJ2-5, the V gene TRBV7-6; D not certain. The CDR3 length is 14 residues. V lost 5 bases, J lost 4 bases, and 14 bases lay in between. Germline CDR1 SGHVS, CDR2 FNYEAQ. The CDR3: CASSRTLSSETQYF. CDR3 bases: TGTGCCAGCAGCCGGACCCTTAGTTCAGAGACCCAGTACTTC. The full variable domain, in which reference TRBV7-6 and TRBJ2-5 provide the parts outside the CDR3, is GAGVSQSPRYKVTKRGQDVALRCDPISGHVSLYWYRQALGQGPEFLTYFNYEAQQDKSGLPNDRFSAERPEGSISTLTIQRTEQRDSAMYRCASSRTLSSETQYFGPGTRLLVL.

The gene calls are TRBV10-1 and TRBJ2-7; the D gene is possibly TRBD2 (6 bases). The V end lost 4 bases, the J end lost 5 bases, and 18 bases lay between the germline ends. The CDR3 contains 15 residues. Germline-derived CDR1 and CDR2 are WNHNN and SYGVQD (reference sequence). The CDR3 region is CASSAATGRNDEQYF. The CDR3 coding sequence is TGCGCCAGCAGTGCCGCAACGGGGAGGAACGACGAGCAGTACTTC.